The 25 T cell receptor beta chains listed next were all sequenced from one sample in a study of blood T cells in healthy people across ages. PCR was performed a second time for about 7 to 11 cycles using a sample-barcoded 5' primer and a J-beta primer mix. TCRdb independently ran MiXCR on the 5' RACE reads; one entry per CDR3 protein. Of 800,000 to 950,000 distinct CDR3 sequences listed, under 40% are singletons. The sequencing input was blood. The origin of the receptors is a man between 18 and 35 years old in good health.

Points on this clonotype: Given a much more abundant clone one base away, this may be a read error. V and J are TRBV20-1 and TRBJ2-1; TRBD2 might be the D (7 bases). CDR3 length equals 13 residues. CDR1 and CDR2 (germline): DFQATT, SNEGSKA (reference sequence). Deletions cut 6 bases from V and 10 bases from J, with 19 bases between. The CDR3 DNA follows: TGCAGTGCCGTGCGGGGGCCCTCCTACGAGCAGTTCTTC. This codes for CSAVRGPSYEQFF.

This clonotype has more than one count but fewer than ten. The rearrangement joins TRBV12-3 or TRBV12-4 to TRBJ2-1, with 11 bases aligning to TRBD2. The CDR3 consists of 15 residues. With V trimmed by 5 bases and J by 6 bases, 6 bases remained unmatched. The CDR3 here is CASSTSSGGPNEQFF. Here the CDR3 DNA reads TGTGCCAGCAGTACCTCTAGCGGGGGGCCCAATGAGCAGTTCTTC.

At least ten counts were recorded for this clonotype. CDR3 protein: CASSASGTTLDTQYF. In nucleotides, the CDR3 is TGTGCCAGCAGCGCTAGCGGGACTACCCTAGATACGCAGTATTTT. V and J are TRBV7-9 and TRBJ2-3; TRBD2 aligns across 9 bases. The CDR3 consists of 15 residues. The J segment lost 5 bases and the V segment lost 5 bases, leaving 8 bases of the junction unmatched. Per the germline V gene, CDR1 is SEHNR and CDR2 is FQNEAQ (reference sequence).

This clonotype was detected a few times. The CDR3 coding sequence is TGTGCCAGCAGTTTAGAGTTCCAAGAGACCCAGTACTTC. It codes for CASSLEFQETQYF. The chain has TRBV28 and TRBJ2-5; D unresolved. The CDR3 runs 13 residues. CDR1 and CDR2 (germline): MDHEN, SYDVKM. V was trimmed by 2 bases and J by 1 base, leaving 5 bases between them.

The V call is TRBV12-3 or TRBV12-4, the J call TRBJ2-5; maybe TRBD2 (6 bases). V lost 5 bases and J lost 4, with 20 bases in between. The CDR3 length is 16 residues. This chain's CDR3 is CASSPTFFGGAETQYF. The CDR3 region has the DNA TGTGCCAGCAGTCCCACGTTTTTCGGCGGGGCAGAGACCCAGTACTTC.

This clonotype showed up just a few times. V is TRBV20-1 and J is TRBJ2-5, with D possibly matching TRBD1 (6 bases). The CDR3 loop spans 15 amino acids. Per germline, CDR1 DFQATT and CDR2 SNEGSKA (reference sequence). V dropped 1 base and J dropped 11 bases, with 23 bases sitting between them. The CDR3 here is CSARGLRGPYNEQYF. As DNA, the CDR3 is TGCAGTGCTAGAGGCCTCAGGGGACCCTACAATGAGCAGTACTTC.

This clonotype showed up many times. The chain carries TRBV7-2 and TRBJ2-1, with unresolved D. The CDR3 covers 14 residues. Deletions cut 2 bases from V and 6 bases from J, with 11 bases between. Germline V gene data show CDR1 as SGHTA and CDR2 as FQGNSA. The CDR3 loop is CASSLKRPPNEQFF. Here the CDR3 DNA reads TGTGCCAGCAGCTTAAAGCGCCCCCCCAATGAGCAGTTCTTC.

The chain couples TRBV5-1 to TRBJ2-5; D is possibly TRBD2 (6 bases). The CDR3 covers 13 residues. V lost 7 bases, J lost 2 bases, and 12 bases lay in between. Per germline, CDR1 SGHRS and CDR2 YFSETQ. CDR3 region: CASGWRGQETQYF. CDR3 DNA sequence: TGCGCCAGCGGCTGGCGGGGTCAAGAGACCCAGTACTTC. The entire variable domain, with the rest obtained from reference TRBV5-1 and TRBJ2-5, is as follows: KAGVTQTPRYLIKTRGQQVTLSCSPISGHRSVSWYQQTPGQGLQFLFEYFSETQRNKGNFPGRFSGRQFSNSRSEMNVSTLELGDSALYLCASGWRGQETQYFGPGTRLLVL.

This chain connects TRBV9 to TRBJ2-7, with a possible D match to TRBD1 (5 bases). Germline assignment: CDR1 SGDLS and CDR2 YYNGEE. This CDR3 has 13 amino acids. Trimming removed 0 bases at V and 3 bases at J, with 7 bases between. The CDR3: CASSVADSYEQYF. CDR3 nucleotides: TGTGCCAGCAGCGTAGCCGACAGCTACGAGCAGTACTTC.

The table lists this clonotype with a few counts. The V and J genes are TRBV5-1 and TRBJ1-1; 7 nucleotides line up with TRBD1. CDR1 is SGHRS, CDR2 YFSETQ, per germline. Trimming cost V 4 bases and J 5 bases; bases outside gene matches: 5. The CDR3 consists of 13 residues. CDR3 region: CASSGQEGTEAFF. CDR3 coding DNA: TGCGCCAGCAGCGGACAGGAGGGAACTGAAGCTTTCTTT.

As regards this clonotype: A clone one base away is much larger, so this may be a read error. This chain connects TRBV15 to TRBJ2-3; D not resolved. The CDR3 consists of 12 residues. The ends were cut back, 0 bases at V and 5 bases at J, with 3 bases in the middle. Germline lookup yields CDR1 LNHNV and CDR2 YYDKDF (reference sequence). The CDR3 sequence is CATSRDLDTQYF. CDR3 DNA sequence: TGTGCCACCAGCAGAGATCTAGATACGCAGTATTTT.

The CDR3 region has the DNA TGTGCCAGCAGTGGGGACACTTACAATGAGCAGTTCTTC. It is translated as CASSGDTYNEQFF. The V call is TRBV6-1, the J call TRBJ2-1, with D perhaps TRBD1 (6 bases). Germline CDR1 and CDR2: MNHNS and SASEGT. With 4 bases removed from V and 4 bases from J, the gap between germline ends came to 8 bases. CDR3 length equals 13 residues.

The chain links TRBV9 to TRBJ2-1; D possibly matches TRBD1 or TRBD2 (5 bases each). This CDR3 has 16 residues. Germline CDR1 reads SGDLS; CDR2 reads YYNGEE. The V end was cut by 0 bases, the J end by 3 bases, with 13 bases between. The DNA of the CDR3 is TGTGCCAGCAGCGTAGGTGGGGGACGGAACTACAATGAGCAGTTCTTC. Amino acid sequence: CASSVGGGRNYNEQFF.

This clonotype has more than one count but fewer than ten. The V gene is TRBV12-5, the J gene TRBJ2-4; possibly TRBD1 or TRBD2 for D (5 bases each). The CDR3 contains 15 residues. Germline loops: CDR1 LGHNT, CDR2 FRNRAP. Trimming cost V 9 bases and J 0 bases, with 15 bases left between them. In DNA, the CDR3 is TGTGCTAGCAGCGAAGGGACCCTAGCCAAAAACATTCAGTACTTC. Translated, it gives CASSEGTLAKNIQYF.

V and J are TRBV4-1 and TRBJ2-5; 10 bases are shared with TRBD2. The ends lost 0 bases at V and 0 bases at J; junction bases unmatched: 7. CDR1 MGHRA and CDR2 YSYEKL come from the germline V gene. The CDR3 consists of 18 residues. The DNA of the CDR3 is TGCGCCAGCAGCCAAGAAATTTTACTAGCGGGAAACCAAGAGACCCAGTACTTC. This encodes CASSQEILLAGNQETQYF.

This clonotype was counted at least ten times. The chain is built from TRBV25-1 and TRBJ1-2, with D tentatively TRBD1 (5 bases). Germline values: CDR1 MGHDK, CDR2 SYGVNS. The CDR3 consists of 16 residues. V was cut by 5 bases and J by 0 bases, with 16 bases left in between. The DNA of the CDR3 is TGTGCCAGCAGTAGTCTCGACGGGACCCCTAACTATGGCTACACCTTC. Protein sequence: CASSSLDGTPNYGYTF.

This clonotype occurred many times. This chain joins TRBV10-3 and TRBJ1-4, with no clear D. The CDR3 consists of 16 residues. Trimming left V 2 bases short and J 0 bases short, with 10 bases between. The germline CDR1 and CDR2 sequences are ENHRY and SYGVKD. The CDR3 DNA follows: TGTGCCATCAGTGAGAGTCGGGAGGCAACTAATGAAAAACTGTTTTTT. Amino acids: CAISESREATNEKLFF.

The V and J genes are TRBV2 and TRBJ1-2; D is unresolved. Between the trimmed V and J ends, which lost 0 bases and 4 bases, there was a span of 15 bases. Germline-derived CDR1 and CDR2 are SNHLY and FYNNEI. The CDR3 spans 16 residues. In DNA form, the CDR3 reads TGTGCCAGCAGTGAAGCGACCCCCGCGTCAGGCTATGGCTACACCTTC. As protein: CASSEATPASGYGYTF.

The CDR3, as DNA: TGTGCCAGCAGCCGGATGGGGACGGGAAACTCCTACAATGAGCAGTTCTTC. Protein: CASSRMGTGNSYNEQFF. The chain links TRBV21-1 to TRBJ2-1; the table's D call, TRBD1, has no DNA check behind it. TRBV21-1 constitutes a pseudogene. The CDR3 has 17 amino acids.

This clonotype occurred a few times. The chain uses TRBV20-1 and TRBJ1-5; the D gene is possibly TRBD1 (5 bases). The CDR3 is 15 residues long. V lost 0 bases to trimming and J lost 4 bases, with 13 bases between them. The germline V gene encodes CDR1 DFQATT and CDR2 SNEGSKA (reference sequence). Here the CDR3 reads CSARDGGRVNQPQHF. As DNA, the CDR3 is TGCAGTGCTAGAGATGGAGGCAGGGTTAATCAGCCCCAGCATTTT.

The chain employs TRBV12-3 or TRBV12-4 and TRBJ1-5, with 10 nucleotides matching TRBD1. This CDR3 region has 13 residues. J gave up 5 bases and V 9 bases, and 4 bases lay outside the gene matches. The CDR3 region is CASGGQGDQPQHF. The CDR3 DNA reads TGTGCCAGTGGTGGACAGGGGGATCAGCCCCAGCATTTT.

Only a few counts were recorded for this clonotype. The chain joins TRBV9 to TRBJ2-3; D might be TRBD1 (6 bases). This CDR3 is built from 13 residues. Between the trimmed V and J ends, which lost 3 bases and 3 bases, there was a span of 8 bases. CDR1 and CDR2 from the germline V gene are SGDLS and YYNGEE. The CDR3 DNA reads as TGTGCCAGCAGCGGGGACACAACAGATACGCAGTATTTT. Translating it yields CASSGDTTDTQYF.

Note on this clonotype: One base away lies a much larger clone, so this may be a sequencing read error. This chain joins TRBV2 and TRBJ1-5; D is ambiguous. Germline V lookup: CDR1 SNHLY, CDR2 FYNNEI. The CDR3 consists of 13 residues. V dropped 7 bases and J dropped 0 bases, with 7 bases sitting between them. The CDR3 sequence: CASNPYSNQPQHF. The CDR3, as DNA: TGTGCCAGCAACCCCTATAGCAATCAGCCCCAGCATTTT.

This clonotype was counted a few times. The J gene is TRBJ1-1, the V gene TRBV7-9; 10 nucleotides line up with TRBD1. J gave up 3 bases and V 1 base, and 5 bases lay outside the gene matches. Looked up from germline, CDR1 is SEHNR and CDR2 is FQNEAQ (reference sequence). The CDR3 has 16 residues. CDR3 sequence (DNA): TGTGCCAGCAGCTTAGGGGGGACAGGGGAATACACTGAAGCTTTCTTT. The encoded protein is CASSLGGTGEYTEAFF.

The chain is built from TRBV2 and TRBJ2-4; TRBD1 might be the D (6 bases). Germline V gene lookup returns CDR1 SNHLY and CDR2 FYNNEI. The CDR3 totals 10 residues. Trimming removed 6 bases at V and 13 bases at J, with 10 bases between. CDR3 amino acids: CASRTDRQYF. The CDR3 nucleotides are TGTGCCAGCAGGACAGACAGGCAGTACTTC. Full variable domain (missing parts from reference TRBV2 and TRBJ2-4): EPEVTQTPSHQVTQMGQEVILRCVPISNHLYFYWYRQILGQKVEFLVSFYNNEISEKSEIFDDQFSVERPDGSNFTLKIRSTKLEDSAMYFCASRTDRQYFGAGTRLSVL.